This note documents a single TCR beta chain sequence. Per germline, CDR1 DFQATT and CDR2 SNEGSKA (reference sequence). V shed 3 bases, J shed 7 bases, and the junction held 14 bases outside the gene matches. This CDR3 contains 16 residues. This specimen comes from a study of CD8 T cells in Susac syndrome. After extraction with the RNeasy kit, about 0.5 to 1 ug of the RNA was reverse transcribed using random hexamers. TCRdb fed the immunoSEQ multiplex PCR reads into MiXCR, producing one record per CDR3 protein. The sample comprises more than 110,000 distinct CDR3 sequences, around 93% of which are singletons, and 0.13% to 0.15% rests with the top ten.

This chain joins TRBV20-1 and TRBJ2-4, with 8 bases aligning to TRBD1. The clonotype was recovered from a human donor with Susac syndrome. Specimen: CD4+ T cells from PBMCs. For the CDR3, the DNA is TGCAGTGCTAGGCTATCCTACCGGGACAGGCGGAACATTCAGTACTTC. It is translated as CSARLSYRDRRNIQYF.